This entry lists 32 T cell receptor beta chains sequenced from one sample in a study of OX40 agonist ivuxolimab in advanced cancers. Only in-frame clones appear in the TCRdb table, and some are missing; sequencing was by immunoSEQ multiplex PCR. The profile covers 62,000 or so clones, with more than 75% appearing a single time and 2% to 2.5% taken by the ten largest. The source material was CD4+ or CD8+ T cells sorted from blood, sampled in a trial of the OX40 agonist ivuxolimab. The origin of the receptors is an adult with an advanced solid tumor such as melanoma, head and neck, liver or kidney cancer.

This clone was counted a single time. The rearrangement links TRBV5-1 to TRBJ1-1, with D hard to call. Trimming cost V 0 bases and J 0 bases, with 6 bases left between them. Per germline, CDR1 SGHRS and CDR2 YFSETQ. This CDR3 region has 14 residues. The CDR3, as DNA: TGCGCCAGCAGCTTGGACAATATGAACACTGAAGCTTTCTTT. Translated, it gives CASSLDNMNTEAFF.

This clone was detected ten times or more. The J gene is TRBJ1-1, the V gene TRBV19, with D possibly matching TRBD1 (5 bases). With 3 bases removed from V and 9 bases from J, the gap between germline ends came to 26 bases. The CDR3 totals 17 residues. Looked up from germline, CDR1 is LNHDA and CDR2 is SQIVND (reference sequence). The CDR3 spells CASSIVGLIGRLGQAFF. The CDR3 DNA sequence: TGTGCCAGTAGTATCGTGGGCCTTATAGGACGGTTGGGACAAGCTTTCTTT.

This clone has more than one count but fewer than ten. Here the CDR3 DNA reads TGTGCCAGCAGGGATACTAGGATCTCCTACAATGAGCAGTTCTTC. Its translation is CASRDTRISYNEQFF. The chain employs TRBV11-2 and TRBJ2-1; perhaps TRBD2 as D (5 bases). Deletions cut 6 bases from V and 0 bases from J, with 12 bases between. CDR3 length: 15 amino acids. The germline gives CDR1 SGHAT, CDR2 FQNNGV.

The V call is TRBV7-9, the J call TRBJ2-4; a weak D match, TRBD2 (6 bases). The CDR3 is 14 amino acids. CDR1 and CDR2 (germline): SEHNR, FQNEAQ (reference sequence). Deletions cut 4 bases from V and 8 bases from J, with 15 bases between. CDR3 DNA sequence: TGTGCCAGCAGCTGGAGGGATGGGGCGGACATTCAGTACTTC. Translated, it gives CASSWRDGADIQYF.

There are a few counts of this clone. The rearrangement joins TRBV19 to TRBJ2-2; D is possibly TRBD2 (7 bases). CDR1 LNHDA and CDR2 SQIVND come from the germline V gene (reference sequence). The CDR3 covers 16 residues. The germline V and J ends were trimmed by 6 bases and 0 bases, with 14 bases remaining between them. CDR3 region: CASRGGAATNTGELFF. For the CDR3, the DNA is TGTGCCAGTAGGGGGGGGGCTGCCACGAACACCGGGGAGCTGTTTTTT. Together with reference TRBV19 and TRBJ2-2, the CDR3 gives the full variable domain: DGGITQSPKYLFRKEGQNVTLSCEQNLNHDAMYWYRQDPGQGLRLIYYSQIVNDFQKGDIAEGYSVSREKKESFPLTVTSAQKNPTAFYLCASRGGAATNTGELFFGEGSRLTVL.

The rearrangement links TRBV28 to TRBJ1-2, with TRBD1 as a possible D gene (6 bases). The CDR3 runs 14 residues. The germline CDR1 and CDR2 sequences are MDHEN and SYDVKM. V was pared by 2 bases and J by 7 bases, with 14 bases between. The CDR3 loop is CASSLRQAFFGYTF. DNA of the CDR3: TGTGCCAGCAGTTTACGACAGGCGTTCTTTGGCTACACCTTC.

This clone appeared a few times. This chain's CDR3 is CASSTQGDGQPQHF. Written as DNA, the CDR3 is TGTGCCAGTAGTACACAGGGTGATGGGCAGCCCCAGCATTTT. The V and J genes are TRBV19 and TRBJ1-5, with a tentative D call TRBD1 (6 bases). The CDR3 is made up of 14 amino acids. V lost 4 bases to trimming and J lost 7 bases, with 14 bases between them. Germline CDR1 is LNHDA and CDR2 is SQIVND (reference sequence). Filled out from reference TRBV19 and TRBJ1-5, the complete variable domain reads DGGITQSPKYLFRKEGQNVTLSCEQNLNHDAMYWYRQDPGQGLRLIYYSQIVNDFQKGDIAEGYSVSREKKESFPLTVTSAQKNPTAFYLCASSTQGDGQPQHFGDGTRLSIL.

V is TRBV16 and J is TRBJ2-2; D is perhaps TRBD1 (6 bases). In germline, CDR1 is KGHSY, CDR2 FQNENV. This CDR3 has 15 residues. Trimming cost V 5 bases and J 3 bases, with 13 bases left between them. CDR3 nucleotide sequence: TGTGCCAGCAGCACCCAGACAGGTTACACCGGGGAGCTGTTTTTT. It specifies CASSTQTGYTGELFF.

The chain joins TRBV7-9 to TRBJ2-3; D may be TRBD1 (6 bases). CDR3 length equals 15 residues. The ends were cut back, 0 bases at V and 5 bases at J, with 12 bases in the middle. Germline CDR1 reads SEHNR; CDR2 reads FQNEAQ (reference sequence). The CDR3 DNA follows: TGTGCCAGCAGCTTAGCGGCAGGGGAAGGAGATACGCAGTATTTT. This codes for CASSLAAGEGDTQYF.

The chain couples TRBV29-1 to TRBJ2-7; 8 bases are a match to TRBD1. The length of the CDR3 is 13 residues. Germline V gene lookup returns CDR1 SQVTM and CDR2 ANQGSEA. The V gene end was trimmed by 4 bases and the J gene end by 4 bases; junction bases not matched to a gene: 6. CDR3 sequence (DNA): TGCAGCGTTGCGCAGGGGGCCGTGTACGAGCAGTACTTC. Translated: CSVAQGAVYEQYF.

The chain links TRBV28 to TRBJ1-5; D gene unclear. V dropped 3 bases and J dropped 6 bases, with 3 bases sitting between them. The germline CDR1 and CDR2 sequences are MDHEN and SYDVKM. This CDR3 region has 11 residues. The CDR3 DNA reads TGTGCCAGCAGTTTTGGTCAGCCCCAGCATTTT. Residues: CASSFGQPQHF. Together with reference TRBV28 and TRBJ1-5, the CDR3 gives the full variable domain: DVKVTQSSRYLVKRTGEKVFLECVQDMDHENMFWYRQDPGLGLRLIYFSYDVKMKEKGDIPEGYSVSREKKERFSLILESASTNQTSMYLCASSFGQPQHFGDGTRLSIL.

The chain has TRBV10-1 and TRBJ2-2, with D tentatively TRBD2 (6 bases). The V end lost 8 bases, the J end lost 5 bases, and 12 bases lay between the germline ends. CDR1 and CDR2 (germline): WNHNN, SYGVQD (reference sequence). CDR3 size: 13 residues. CDR3 DNA sequence: TGCGCCAGCCGGAGCGGGTTTACCGGGGAGCTGTTTTTT. Protein product: CASRSGFTGELFF.

This rearrangement joins TRBV5-1 to TRBJ2-2; the D is unclear. Trimming took 1 base from V and 6 from J, leaving 7 bases between them. The CDR3 extends over 13 amino acids. Germline values: CDR1 SGHRS, CDR2 YFSETQ. The CDR3 nucleotides are TGCGCCAGCAGCTTGAGGGAAGCCGGGGAGCTGTTTTTT. As protein: CASSLREAGELFF.

The J gene is TRBJ1-2, the V gene TRBV5-6; 7 bases agree with TRBD1. V lost 1 base, J lost 5 bases, and 8 bases stayed unmatched. Looked up from germline, CDR1 is SGHDT and CDR2 is YYEEEE. The CDR3 is 15 amino acids. The CDR3 DNA sequence: TGTGCCAGCAGCTTGACGGGACAGACACTTTATGGCTACACCTTC. Translation: CASSLTGQTLYGYTF.

CDR3 in amino acids: CASSGRARGIYEQYF. The DNA of the CDR3 is TGTGCCAGCAGCGGTAGGGCCAGGGGCATCTACGAGCAGTACTTC. The V and J genes are TRBV11-2 and TRBJ2-7; weak D call: TRBD1 (6 bases). Looked up from germline, CDR1 is SGHAT and CDR2 is FQNNGV. The V end was cut by 5 bases, the J end by 3 bases, with 17 bases between. CDR3 length: 15 amino acids. Using reference TRBV11-2 and TRBJ2-7 for the parts outside the CDR3, the full variable domain is EAGVAQSPRYKIIEKRQSVAFWCNPISGHATLYWYQQILGQGPKLLIQFQNNGVVDDSQLPKDRFSAERLKGVDSTLKIQPAKLEDSAVYLCASSGRARGIYEQYFGPGTRLTVT.

The chain couples TRBV4-3 to TRBJ2-7; no reliable D call. Germline V CDR1 and CDR2: LGHNA, YSLEER. With 0 bases removed from V and 6 bases from J, the gap between germline ends came to 12 bases. The CDR3 is 14 amino acids. CDR3 sequence reads: CASSQEAVGTEQYF. CDR3 DNA: TGCGCCAGCAGCCAAGAGGCAGTTGGAACCGAGCAGTACTTC.

The V and J genes are TRBV6-1 and TRBJ2-1; D might be TRBD1 (6 bases). Trimming stripped 7 bases from V and 3 bases from J, with 10 bases between. This CDR3 region has 13 residues. Germline V lookup: CDR1 MNHNS, CDR2 SASEGT. The CDR3 reads CASNRAHYNEQFF. The DNA of the CDR3 is TGTGCCAGCAACAGGGCCCACTACAATGAGCAGTTCTTC.

This rearrangement joins TRBV27 to TRBJ1-1; possible D gene TRBD1, 6 bases. The CDR3 runs to 16 residues. With 5 bases removed from V and 0 bases from J, the gap between germline ends came to 16 bases. Germline V CDR1 and CDR2: MNHEY, SMNVEV (reference sequence). The CDR3 sequence: CASSRLGGAMNTEAFF. CDR3 in DNA: TGTGCCAGCAGTCGATTGGGGGGGGCCATGAACACTGAAGCTTTCTTT.

J is TRBJ1-1 and V is TRBV19; D not certain. This CDR3 has 14 amino acids. The germline CDR1 and CDR2 sequences are LNHDA and SQIVND (reference sequence). Trimming took off 5 bases at V and 4 bases at J, with 14 bases between the two ends. CDR3 DNA sequence: TGTGCCAGTAGTCCAGTAGGAGGCGTCACTGAAGCTTTCTTT. It is translated as CASSPVGGVTEAFF.

The chain has TRBV2 and TRBJ1-1, with D unclear. This CDR3 comprises 14 residues. Germline CDR1 and CDR2: SNHLY and FYNNEI. With 7 bases removed from V and 5 bases from J, the gap between germline ends came to 17 bases. The CDR3 is CASNLLVLITEAFF. CDR3 bases: TGTGCCAGCAATCTACTCGTACTTATAACTGAAGCTTTCTTT.

V and J are TRBV19 and TRBJ2-6, with D tentatively TRBD1 or TRBD2 (5 bases each). The germline V and J ends were trimmed by 3 bases and 0 bases, with 9 bases remaining between them. This CDR3 has 16 residues. Per the germline V gene, CDR1 is LNHDA and CDR2 is SQIVND (reference sequence). The CDR3 loop is CASSIGGRSGANVLTF. CDR3 coding DNA: TGTGCCAGTAGTATTGGGGGACGCTCTGGGGCCAACGTCCTGACTTTC.

V gene TRBV18 combines with J gene TRBJ2-7; 11 nucleotides align to TRBD1. There are 16 residues in the CDR3. The V gene end was trimmed by 4 bases and the J gene end by 0 bases; junction bases not matched to a gene: 5. The germline V gene encodes CDR1 KGHSH and CDR2 LQKENI. This CDR3 reads CASSLLGTGGSYEQYF. In DNA, the CDR3 is TGTGCCAGCTCACTCCTCGGGACAGGGGGCTCCTACGAGCAGTACTTC.

This clone was picked up one time. This rearrangement joins TRBV6-5 to TRBJ1-2; no clear D. The V and J ends lost 2 bases and 4 bases respectively, with 11 bases between them. Germline V gene sequence: CDR1 MNHEY, CDR2 SVGAGI. The CDR3 spans 14 residues. The CDR3 DNA reads as TGTGCCAGCAGTTACGGCGGAGGGCGCTATGGCTACACCTTC. Protein product: CASSYGGGRYGYTF.

This chain joins TRBV7-8 and TRBJ2-4; D call uncertain. Germline assignment: CDR1 SGHVS and CDR2 FQNEAQ. Trimming shortened V by 3 bases and J by 4 bases, and 7 bases separated the two germline ends. The CDR3 is made up of 13 amino acids. CDR3 in amino acids: CASSFRGKNIQYF. As DNA, the CDR3 is TGTGCCAGCAGCTTTCGTGGGAAAAACATTCAGTACTTC.

V and J are TRBV7-9 and TRBJ1-2; D gene uncertain. The CDR3 runs 15 residues. Germline CDR1 is SEHNR and CDR2 is FQNEAQ (reference sequence). The ends were cut back, 4 bases at V and 6 bases at J, with 18 bases in the middle. The CDR3 DNA sequence: TGTGCCAGCAGCTCGGAGGAGTTTAAGGCCGATGGCTACACCTTC. It codes for CASSSEEFKADGYTF.

The chain joins TRBV18 to TRBJ1-5; D might be TRBD1 (6 bases). CDR3 size: 15 residues. Germline V gene data show CDR1 as KGHSH and CDR2 as LQKENI. Trimming stripped 8 bases from V and 0 bases from J, with 14 bases between. CDR3 nucleotides: TGTGCCAGCGCACGAGGCAGGGGTAGCAATCAGCCCCAGCATTTT. Protein: CASARGRGSNQPQHF. Drawing the rest from reference TRBV18 and TRBJ1-5, the complete variable domain is NAGVMQNPRHLVRRRGQEARLRCSPMKGHSHVYWYRQLPEEGLKFMVYLQKENIIDESGMPKERFSAEFPKEGPSILRIQQVVRGDSAAYFCASARGRGSNQPQHFGDGTRLSIL.

V gene TRBV7-2 combines with J gene TRBJ2-7, with TRBD1 identical over 8 bases. The CDR3 has 14 residues. Germline lookup yields CDR1 SGHTA and CDR2 FQGNSA. After removal of 2 bases from V and 6 bases from J, the junction contained 6 bases not matched to a gene. This CDR3 is CASSLIRTGSEQYF. The CDR3 DNA follows: TGTGCCAGCAGCTTAATTCGGACAGGGAGCGAGCAGTACTTC. Full variable domain (missing parts from reference TRBV7-2 and TRBJ2-7): GAGVSQSPSNKVTEKGKDVELRCDPISGHTALYWYRQSLGQGLEFLIYFQGNSAPDKSGLPSDRFSAERTGGSVSTLTIQRTQQEDSAVYLCASSLIRTGSEQYFGPGTRLTVT.

The rearrangement links TRBV7-9 to TRBJ2-1; the D gene is possibly TRBD1 (5 bases). This CDR3 is 15 amino acids long. CDR1 and CDR2 (germline): SEHNR, FQNEAQ (reference sequence). V lost 1 base to trimming and J lost 7 bases, with 14 bases between them. CDR3 nucleotide sequence: TGTGCCAGCAGCTTAGTCTCCAGGGCAGCAAATGAGCAGTTCTTC. Its protein product is CASSLVSRAANEQFF.

CDR3: CASSLTGGSFNTGELFF. CDR3 sequence (DNA): TGCGCCAGCAGCCTTACAGGGGGATCTTTTAACACCGGGGAGCTGTTTTTT. This chain uses TRBV5-1 with TRBJ2-2; TRBD1 aligns across 8 bases. The CDR3 extends over 17 amino acids. The J segment lost 2 bases and the V segment lost 4 bases, leaving 10 bases of the junction unmatched. Germline CDR1 is SGHRS and CDR2 is YFSETQ.

The gene calls are TRBV5-6 and TRBJ1-2; TRBD1 aligns across 8 bases. This CDR3 contains 14 residues. V gave up 0 bases and J gave up 6 bases; unmatched junction bases: 4. Germline V gives CDR1 SGHDT, CDR2 YYEEEE. The CDR3 DNA sequence: TGTGCCAGCAGCTTGGGACAGGGGCCAGATGGCTACACCTTC. Translated, it gives CASSLGQGPDGYTF.

The chain combines TRBV27 with TRBJ2-4; 9 nucleotides line up with TRBD1. J was trimmed by 0 bases and V by 5 bases; bases with no gene match: 5. Germline assignment: CDR1 MNHEY and CDR2 SMNVEV (reference sequence). The CDR3 contains 16 residues. The CDR3 is CASSPGQGRAKNIQYF. CDR3 nucleotides: TGTGCCAGCAGTCCGGGACAGGGAAGAGCCAAAAACATTCAGTACTTC.

The chain recombines TRBV4-2 with TRBJ2-6; 10 bases fit TRBD2. Per germline, CDR1 LGHNA and CDR2 YNFKEQ. Trimming took 3 bases from V and 0 from J; bases not matched to a gene: 5. CDR3 size: 18 residues. The CDR3 here is CASSHTSGAYSGANVLTF. The CDR3 DNA reads TGTGCCAGCAGCCATACTAGCGGGGCATACTCTGGGGCCAACGTCCTGACTTTC.